One and the same sample provided the 30 T cell receptor beta chains below, sequenced in a study of cytomegalovirus exposure and HLA in healthy donors. Only in-frame clones appear in the TCRdb table, and some are missing; sequencing was by immunoSEQ multiplex PCR. The table includes roughly 330,000 clones, 75% to 90% detected once. Sequencing input: PBMCs. These receptors were obtained from a woman aged 25 to 39 in good health and CMV-seropositive.

This clone was seen more than once but under ten times. The chain joins TRBV6-1 to TRBJ2-6; D may be TRBD2 (6 bases). The CDR3 totals 15 residues. From germline, CDR1 is MNHNS and CDR2 SASEGT. V was clipped by 8 bases and J by 4 bases, with 15 bases between them. Here the CDR3 reads CASRPGGAGANVLTF. The CDR3 DNA sequence: TGTGCCAGCCGGCCGGGCGGGGCCGGGGCCAACGTCCTGACTTTC.

The table lists this clone with a count of one. The chain uses TRBV30 and TRBJ1-6; D gene uncertain. The CDR3 extends over 13 amino acids. Germline CDR1 reads GTSNPN; CDR2 reads SVGIG (reference sequence). The ends were cut back, 1 base at V and 7 bases at J, with 8 bases in the middle. Written as DNA, the CDR3 is TGTGCCTGGAGTGCAAAGTTCAATTCACCCCTCCACTTT. This encodes CAWSAKFNSPLHF.

CDR3: CASSQTGTGATYEQYF. DNA for the CDR3: TGTGCCAGCAGTCAAACCGGGACAGGGGCAACCTACGAGCAGTACTTC. The chain combines TRBV7-2 with TRBJ2-7, with 10 positions matching TRBD1. CDR3 length: 16 residues. Unmatched junction bases numbered 10, after V lost 6 bases and J lost 2 bases. Germline CDR1 is SGHTA and CDR2 is FQGNSA.

In this sample, this clone turned up once. The gene calls are TRBV7-2 and TRBJ2-2; tentative D call: TRBD2 (6 bases). Germline loops: CDR1 SGHTA, CDR2 FQGNSA. The CDR3 is 13 residues long. Trimming stripped 6 bases from V and 6 bases from J, with 11 bases between. The CDR3 DNA sequence: TGTGCCAGCAGTCTTACTAGCCCCGGGGAGCTGTTTTTT. It codes for CASSLTSPGELFF. Together with reference TRBV7-2 and TRBJ2-2, the CDR3 gives the full variable domain: GAGVSQSPSNKVTEKGKDVELRCDPISGHTALYWYRQSLGQGLEFLIYFQGNSAPDKSGLPSDRFSAERTGGSVSTLTIQRTQQEDSAVYLCASSLTSPGELFFGEGSRLTVL.

The chain's CDR3 is CASSLRGNNQPQHF. CDR3 coding DNA: TGTGCCAGCAGTCTCCGGGGAAACAATCAGCCCCAGCATTTT. V gene TRBV28 combines with J gene TRBJ1-5; D not resolved. Germline lookup yields CDR1 MDHEN and CDR2 SYDVKM. The CDR3 extends over 14 amino acids. V gave up 5 bases and J gave up 3 bases, with 11 bases separating them.

The V gene is TRBV19, the J gene TRBJ2-7; possible D gene TRBD1, 6 bases. The CDR3 runs 13 residues. V was cut by 2 bases and J by 6 bases, with 11 bases left in between. Looked up from germline, CDR1 is LNHDA and CDR2 is SQIVND (reference sequence). This chain's CDR3 is CASSIHRVGEQYF. CDR3 in DNA: TGTGCCAGTAGTATACACAGGGTCGGCGAGCAGTACTTC.

This clone was detected ten times or more. The rearrangement joins TRBV25-1 to TRBJ2-7; D may be TRBD2 (6 bases). The V gene lost 3 bases and the J gene lost 7 bases, with 13 bases spanning the gap. Germline-derived CDR1 and CDR2 are MGHDK and SYGVNS. This CDR3 has 13 residues. The CDR3 DNA follows: TGTGCCAGCAGTGATCGGGGGATGTTAGAGCAGTACTTC. Protein: CASSDRGMLEQYF.

The chain joins TRBV29-1 to TRBJ2-7; D is perhaps TRBD1 (6 bases). CDR1 SQVTM and CDR2 ANQGSEA come from the germline V gene. This CDR3 comprises 13 residues. Between the trimmed V and J ends, which lost 4 bases and 0 bases, there was a span of 10 bases. CDR3 in amino acids: CSVVPTGSYEQYF. The CDR3 bases are TGCAGCGTTGTCCCGACAGGCTCCTACGAGCAGTACTTC.

The gene calls are TRBV29-1 and TRBJ1-1, with D unresolved. This CDR3 contains 11 residues. From germline, CDR1 is SQVTM and CDR2 ANQGSEA. Trimming cost V 3 bases and J 5 bases, with 7 bases left between them. DNA of the CDR3: TGCAGCGTTGACGGAATTACTGAAGCTTTCTTT. Encoded protein: CSVDGITEAFF.

This clone was seen only a few times. The chain links TRBV25-1 to TRBJ2-3, with D perhaps TRBD2 (6 bases). Germline CDR1 MGHDK, CDR2 SYGVNS. With 5 bases removed from V and 5 bases from J, the gap between germline ends came to 8 bases. The CDR3 is 12 amino acids. This CDR3 reads CASSSRGDTQYF. DNA of the CDR3: TGTGCCAGCAGTTCGCGGGGAGATACGCAGTATTTT.

The chain uses TRBV5-8 and TRBJ2-1; 7 nucleotides agree with TRBD2. CDR1 SGHTS and CDR2 YDEGEE come from the germline V gene. The CDR3 runs to 14 residues. The V segment lost 2 bases and the J segment 5 bases; nucleotides outside the gene matches: 4. The CDR3 is CASSFSGGNNEQFF. CDR3 nucleotide sequence: TGTGCCAGCAGCTTTTCCGGGGGGAACAATGAGCAGTTCTTC. Filled out from reference TRBV5-8 and TRBJ2-1, the complete variable domain reads EAGVTQSPTHLIKTRGQQATLRCSPISGHTSVYWYQQALGLGLQFLLWYDEGEERNRGNFPPRFSGRQFPNYSSELNVNALELEDSALYLCASSFSGGNNEQFFGPGTRLTVL.

The V and J genes are TRBV13 and TRBJ1-2; possibly TRBD1 for D (5 bases). This CDR3 has 16 residues. From germline, CDR1 is PRHDT and CDR2 FYEKMQ (reference sequence). V was pared by 5 bases and J by 4 bases, with 20 bases between. CDR3 sequence (DNA): TGTGCCAGCAGCCAGACCGACTGGGACCCCGCCTATGGCTACACCTTC. Protein: CASSQTDWDPAYGYTF.

The genes are TRBV7-9 and TRBJ1-1; D gene uncertain. Trimming cost V 5 bases and J 2 bases, with 6 bases left between them. The CDR3 spans 12 residues. The germline V gene has CDR1 SEHNR and CDR2 FQNEAQ (reference sequence). The CDR3 is CASSPDNTEAFF. The CDR3, as DNA: TGTGCCAGCAGCCCAGACAACACTGAAGCTTTCTTT.

The rearrangement links TRBV5-1 to TRBJ2-2; 13 nucleotides agree with TRBD2. This CDR3 region has 17 residues. The germline V gene encodes CDR1 SGHRS and CDR2 YFSETQ. V dropped 7 bases and J dropped 2; count of bases not matched to a gene: 8. The CDR3 nucleotides are TGCGCCAGCCGATCGACTAGCGGGAGGACCAACACCGGGGAGCTGTTTTTT. This sequence encodes CASRSTSGRTNTGELFF. Variable domain in full (rest from reference TRBV5-1 and TRBJ2-2): KAGVTQTPRYLIKTRGQQVTLSCSPISGHRSVSWYQQTPGQGLQFLFEYFSETQRNKGNFPGRFSGRQFSNSRSEMNVSTLELGDSALYLCASRSTSGRTNTGELFFGEGSRLTVL.

The chain carries TRBV4-3 and TRBJ1-1, with D perhaps matching TRBD1 (5 bases). CDR1 and CDR2 from the germline V gene are LGHNA and YSLEER. The length of the CDR3 is 17 residues. With 0 bases removed from V and 0 bases from J, the gap between germline ends came to 14 bases. CDR3 DNA: TGCGCCAGCAGCCAAGATTGGGGGGGAGGATTGAACACTGAAGCTTTCTTT. As protein: CASSQDWGGGLNTEAFF.

The chain uses TRBV19 and TRBJ2-2; no reliable D call. V was shortened by 3 bases and J by 8 bases, with 4 bases between the two germline ends. Germline loops: CDR1 LNHDA, CDR2 SQIVND (reference sequence). This CDR3 is built from 11 residues. The CDR3 DNA is TGTGCCAGTAGTATGGGTGGGGAGCTGTTTTTT. Translating gives CASSMGGELFF.

This sequence joins TRBV7-3 and TRBJ2-2; maybe TRBD1 (6 bases). The germline V gene has CDR1 SGHTA and CDR2 FQGTGA. The CDR3 consists of 16 residues. V lost 2 bases, J lost 6 bases, and 16 bases lay in between. CDR3 bases: TGTGCCAGCAGCTTACTTGCGACAGGCCACTCCGGGGAGCTGTTTTTT. It yields the protein CASSLLATGHSGELFF.

The genes are TRBV5-1 and TRBJ1-2; D is possibly TRBD1 (5 bases). Germline CDR1 reads SGHRS; CDR2 reads YFSETQ. This CDR3 is 13 amino acids long. V lost 2 bases and J 6 bases, leaving 11 bases between the germline ends. The CDR3 reads CASSFGTRNGYTF. The CDR3 DNA is TGCGCCAGCAGCTTCGGGACTCGCAATGGCTACACCTTC. Supplemented by reference TRBV5-1 and TRBJ1-2, the full variable domain reads KAGVTQTPRYLIKTRGQQVTLSCSPISGHRSVSWYQQTPGQGLQFLFEYFSETQRNKGNFPGRFSGRQFSNSRSEMNVSTLELGDSALYLCASSFGTRNGYTFGSGTRLTVV.

This clone occurred once. The chain recombines TRBV5-6 with TRBJ2-5; the match to TRBD1 covers 9 bases. The ends lost 6 bases at V and 6 bases at J; junction bases unmatched: 9. CDR3 length: 14 residues. CDR1 is SGHDT and CDR2 is YYEEEE in the germline V gene. The CDR3 spells CASTSVDRGQTQYF. CDR3 coding DNA: TGTGCCAGCACCTCAGTGGACAGGGGCCAGACCCAGTACTTC.

The rearrangement joins TRBV27 to TRBJ1-1, with D uncertain. This CDR3 has 14 amino acids. With 6 bases removed from V and 0 bases from J, the gap between germline ends came to 11 bases. In germline, CDR1 is MNHEY, CDR2 SMNVEV (reference sequence). CDR3 amino acids: CASRRVLLNTEAFF. In DNA form, the CDR3 reads TGTGCCAGCAGGAGAGTGCTTTTGAACACTGAAGCTTTCTTT.

This chain joins TRBV29-1 and TRBJ1-1; maybe TRBD1 (5 bases). This CDR3 region has 13 residues. V lost 6 bases and J 1 base, leaving 12 bases between the germline ends. Germline assignment: CDR1 SQVTM and CDR2 ANQGSEA. The CDR3: CSVASRANTEAFF. For the CDR3, the DNA is TGCAGCGTGGCCTCCAGGGCGAACACTGAAGCTTTCTTT.

The chain links TRBV5-1 to TRBJ2-7, with 12 positions matching TRBD2. Germline V gene lookup returns CDR1 SGHRS and CDR2 YFSETQ. V was clipped by 5 bases and J by 1 base; unmatched bases: 4. This CDR3 spans 15 amino acids. The chain's CDR3 is CASRNGLAGSYEQYF. DNA of the CDR3: TGCGCCAGCAGAAACGGACTAGCGGGGTCCTACGAGCAGTACTTC.

V is TRBV6-1 and J is TRBJ1-1, with 9 bases matching TRBD1. Germline trimming cut 4 bases from V and 0 bases from J; bases unmatched to any gene: 6. Germline V gives CDR1 MNHNS, CDR2 SASEGT. This CDR3 contains 16 residues. CDR3 sequence (DNA): TGTGCCAGCAGTGCCCACAGGGGGCCCGTGAACACTGAAGCTTTCTTT. Protein product: CASSAHRGPVNTEAFF.

The genes are TRBV28 and TRBJ2-1; D perhaps matches TRBD2 (5 bases). The CDR3 length is 14 residues. Deletions cut 3 bases from V and 6 bases from J, with 12 bases between. Germline CDR1 MDHEN, CDR2 SYDVKM. The CDR3 region is CASSLSGIINEQFF. The CDR3 DNA is TGTGCCAGCAGTTTGTCCGGGATTATCAATGAGCAGTTCTTC.

The sample holds a few counts of this clone. This sequence joins TRBV4-1 and TRBJ2-7; D unclear. The CDR3 is 13 amino acids. Germline V gives CDR1 MGHRA, CDR2 YSYEKL. Trimming removed 8 bases from V and 6 bases from J, with 17 bases in between. The CDR3, as DNA: TGCGCCAGCGGCGAAGTGAACCGAGGCGAGCAGTACTTC. Its translation is CASGEVNRGEQYF.

This chain links TRBV7-2 with TRBJ2-1; D may match TRBD1 or TRBD2 (5 bases each). V lost 3 bases, J lost 7 bases, and 13 bases lay in between. CDR1 SGHTA and CDR2 FQGNSA come from the germline V gene. This CDR3 comprises 14 residues. Here the CDR3 reads CASSFRGPANEQFF. The CDR3 bases are TGTGCCAGCAGCTTCCGGGGACCCGCGAATGAGCAGTTCTTC.

The CDR3 reads CASSLGTSGDTQYF. The CDR3 bases are TGTGCCAGCAGCTTAGGGACTAGCGGGGATACGCAGTATTTT. The V and J genes are TRBV7-3 and TRBJ2-3; 12 nucleotides agree with TRBD2. V lost 2 bases and J lost 6; bases outside the gene matches: 0. CDR1 is SGHTA and CDR2 is FQGTGA in the germline V gene. CDR3 length: 14 residues. Variable domain in full (rest from reference TRBV7-3 and TRBJ2-3): GAGVSQTPSNKVTEKGKYVELRCDPISGHTALYWYRQSLGQGPEFLIYFQGTGAADDSGLPNDRFFAVRPEGSVSTLKIQRTERGDSAVYLCASSLGTSGDTQYFGPGTRLTVL.

This clone was found a few times. The chain joins TRBV18 to TRBJ2-7; perhaps TRBD2 as D (6 bases). Germline V gene lookup returns CDR1 KGHSH and CDR2 LQKENI. V dropped 6 bases and J dropped 4 bases, with 13 bases sitting between them. This CDR3 is 13 amino acids long. This chain's CDR3 is CASSGTSNYEQYF. The DNA of the CDR3 is TGTGCCAGCTCTGGCACTAGCAATTACGAGCAGTACTTC. Filled out from reference TRBV18 and TRBJ2-7, the complete variable domain reads NAGVMQNPRHLVRRRGQEARLRCSPMKGHSHVYWYRQLPEEGLKFMVYLQKENIIDESGMPKERFSAEFPKEGPSILRIQQVVRGDSAAYFCASSGTSNYEQYFGPGTRLTVT.

V usage is TRBV5-1 and J usage is TRBJ2-7; 10 bases line up with TRBD1. The trim removed 4 bases at V and 2 bases at J, leaving 3 bases unmatched. Germline V gene lookup returns CDR1 SGHRS and CDR2 YFSETQ. This CDR3 spans 14 amino acids. The CDR3 loop reads CASSPDRGPYEQYF. The CDR3 coding sequence is TGCGCCAGCAGCCCCGACAGGGGGCCCTACGAGCAGTACTTC.

The chain uses TRBV6-6 and TRBJ2-3; D is unresolved. Germline CDR1 is MNHNY and CDR2 is SVGAGI (reference sequence). V was clipped by 0 bases and J by 3 bases, with 10 bases between them. This CDR3 is built from 15 residues. In nucleotides, the CDR3 is TGTGCCAGCAGTTACTCGTTGCAGAGGACAGATACGCAGTATTTT. It specifies CASSYSLQRTDTQYF.